What follows describes a single T cell receptor (beta chain). CDR3 length: 15 residues. Germline V lookup: CDR1 SGHVS, CDR2 FNYEAQ. V shed 5 bases, J shed 0 bases, and the junction held 2 bases outside the gene matches. This entry is derived from a study of shared T cell receptors in the human thymus. TCRdb's table, derived via immunoSEQ multiplex PCR, lists solely in-frame clones and lacks some. Of about 380,000 clones in the sample, 85% to 95% were seen once. This chain uses TRBV7-6 with TRBJ1-3, with TRBD1 matching 9 bases. The TCR was taken from a human donor. The source material was thymocytes. The CDR3 spells CASSTDRGSGNTIYF. The CDR3 DNA is TGTGCCAGCAGCACGGACAGGGGCTCTGGAAACACCATATATTTT.